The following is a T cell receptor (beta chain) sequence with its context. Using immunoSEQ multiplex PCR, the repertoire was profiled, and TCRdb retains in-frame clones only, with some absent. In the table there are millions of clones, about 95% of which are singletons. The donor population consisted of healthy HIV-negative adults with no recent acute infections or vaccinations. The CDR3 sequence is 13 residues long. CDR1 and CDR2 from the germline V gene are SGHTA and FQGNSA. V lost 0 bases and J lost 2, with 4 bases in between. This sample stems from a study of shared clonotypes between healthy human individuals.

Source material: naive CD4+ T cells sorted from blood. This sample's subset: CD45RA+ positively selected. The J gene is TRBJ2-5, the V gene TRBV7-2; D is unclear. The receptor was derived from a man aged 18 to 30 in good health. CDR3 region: CASSLARQETQYF. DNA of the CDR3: TGTGCCAGCAGCTTAGCGAGACAAGAGACCCAGTACTTC.